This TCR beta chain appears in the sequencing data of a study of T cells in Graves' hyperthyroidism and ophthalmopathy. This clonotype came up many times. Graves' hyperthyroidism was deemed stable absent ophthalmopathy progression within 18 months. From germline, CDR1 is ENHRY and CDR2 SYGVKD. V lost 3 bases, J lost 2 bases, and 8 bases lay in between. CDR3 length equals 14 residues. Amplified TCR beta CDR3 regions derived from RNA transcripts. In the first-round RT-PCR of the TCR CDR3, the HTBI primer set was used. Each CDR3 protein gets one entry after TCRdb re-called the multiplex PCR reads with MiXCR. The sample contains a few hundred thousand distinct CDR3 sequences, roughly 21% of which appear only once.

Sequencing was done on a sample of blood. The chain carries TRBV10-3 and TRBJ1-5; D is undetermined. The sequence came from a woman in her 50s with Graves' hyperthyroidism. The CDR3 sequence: CAISDRTGNQPQHF. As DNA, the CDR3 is TGTGCCATCAGTGACCGAACAGGCAATCAGCCCCAGCATTTT.